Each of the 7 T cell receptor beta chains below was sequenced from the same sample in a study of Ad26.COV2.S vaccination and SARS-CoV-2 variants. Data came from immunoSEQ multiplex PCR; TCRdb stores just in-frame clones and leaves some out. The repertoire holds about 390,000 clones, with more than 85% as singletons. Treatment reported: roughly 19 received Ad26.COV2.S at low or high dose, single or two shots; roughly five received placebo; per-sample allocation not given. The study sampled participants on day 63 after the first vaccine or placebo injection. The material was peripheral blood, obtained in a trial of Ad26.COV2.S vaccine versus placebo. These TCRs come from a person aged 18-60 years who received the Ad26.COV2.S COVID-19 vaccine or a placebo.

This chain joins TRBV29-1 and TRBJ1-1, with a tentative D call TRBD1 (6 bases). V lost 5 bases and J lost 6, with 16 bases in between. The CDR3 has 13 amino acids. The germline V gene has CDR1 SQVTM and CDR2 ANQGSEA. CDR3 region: CSVRRGGSSEAFF. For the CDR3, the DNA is TGCAGCGTTAGGAGGGGGGGGTCCTCTGAAGCTTTCTTT.

The chain's CDR3 is CSVEASGGQETQYF. The CDR3 DNA follows: TGCAGCGTTGAGGCTAGCGGGGGGCAAGAGACCCAGTACTTC. The J gene is TRBJ2-5, the V gene TRBV29-1; the match to TRBD2 covers 11 bases. Trimming removed 3 bases from V and 2 bases from J; junction bases left unmatched: 2. CDR3 size: 14 residues. Germline CDR1 is SQVTM and CDR2 is ANQGSEA.

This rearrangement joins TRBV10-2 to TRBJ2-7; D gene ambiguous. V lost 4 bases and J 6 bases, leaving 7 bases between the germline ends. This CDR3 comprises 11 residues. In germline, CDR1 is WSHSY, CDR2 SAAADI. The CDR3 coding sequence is TGCGCCAGCAGTGTGACGGTCGAGCAGTACTTC. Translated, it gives CASSVTVEQYF.

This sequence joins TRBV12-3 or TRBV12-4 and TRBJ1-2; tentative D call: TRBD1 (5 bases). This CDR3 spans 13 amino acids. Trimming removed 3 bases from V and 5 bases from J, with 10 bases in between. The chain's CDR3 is CASSFHDSYGYTF. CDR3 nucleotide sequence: TGTGCCAGCAGTTTTCACGACAGTTATGGCTACACCTTC.

This CDR3 is CASSLDGSSYNEQFF. The CDR3 coding sequence is TGTGCCAGCAGCTTAGACGGTAGCTCCTACAATGAGCAGTTCTTC. The chain uses TRBV5-4 and TRBJ2-1; D uncertain. Trimming cost V 2 bases and J 0 bases, with 9 bases left between them. The germline V gene encodes CDR1 SGHNT and CDR2 YYREEE (reference sequence). The CDR3 contains 15 residues. Filled out from reference TRBV5-4 and TRBJ2-1, the complete variable domain reads ETGVTQSPTHLIKTRGQQVTLRCSSQSGHNTVSWYQQALGQGPQFIFQYYREEENGRGNFPPRFSGLQFPNYSSELNVNALELDDSALYLCASSLDGSSYNEQFFGPGTRLTVL.

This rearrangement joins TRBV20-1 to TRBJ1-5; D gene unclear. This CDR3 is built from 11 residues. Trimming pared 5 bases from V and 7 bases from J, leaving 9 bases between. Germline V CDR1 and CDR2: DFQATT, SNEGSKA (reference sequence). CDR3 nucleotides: TGCAGTGCTCCCTTGGGCCAGCCCCAGCATTTT. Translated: CSAPLGQPQHF.

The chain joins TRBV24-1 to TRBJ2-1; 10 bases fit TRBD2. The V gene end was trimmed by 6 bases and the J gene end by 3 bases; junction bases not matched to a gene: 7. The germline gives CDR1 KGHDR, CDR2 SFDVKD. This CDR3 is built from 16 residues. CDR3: CATSTTGTSDYNEQFF. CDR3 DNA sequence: TGTGCCACCAGTACCACCGGGACTAGCGACTACAATGAGCAGTTCTTC.